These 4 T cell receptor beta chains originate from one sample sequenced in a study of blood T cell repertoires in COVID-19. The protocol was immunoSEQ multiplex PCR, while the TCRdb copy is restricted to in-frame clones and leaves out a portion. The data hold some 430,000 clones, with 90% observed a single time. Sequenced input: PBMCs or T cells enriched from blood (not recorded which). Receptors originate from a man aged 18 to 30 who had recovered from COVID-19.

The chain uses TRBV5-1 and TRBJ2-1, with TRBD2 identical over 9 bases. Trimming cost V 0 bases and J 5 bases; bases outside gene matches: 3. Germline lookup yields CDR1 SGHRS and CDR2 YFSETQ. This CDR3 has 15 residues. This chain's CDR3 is CASSLAPSGNNEQFF. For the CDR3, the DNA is TGCGCCAGCAGCTTGGCCCCTAGCGGGAACAATGAGCAGTTCTTC.

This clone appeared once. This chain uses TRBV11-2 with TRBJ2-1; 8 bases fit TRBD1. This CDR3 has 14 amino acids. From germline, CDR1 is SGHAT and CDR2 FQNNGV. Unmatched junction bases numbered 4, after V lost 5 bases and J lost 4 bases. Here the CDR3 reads CASSPGQEYNEQFF. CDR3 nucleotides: TGTGCCAGCAGCCCGGGACAGGAGTACAATGAGCAGTTCTTC.

This CDR3 reads CSVAEPGLADYNEQFF. In nucleotides, the CDR3 is TGCAGCGTGGCAGAACCGGGACTAGCGGACTACAATGAGCAGTTCTTC. The rearrangement joins TRBV29-1 to TRBJ2-1; 11 nucleotides line up with TRBD2. The germline CDR1 and CDR2 sequences are SQVTM and ANQGSEA. Trimming took 6 bases from V and 3 from J; bases not matched to a gene: 10. The CDR3 has 16 residues.

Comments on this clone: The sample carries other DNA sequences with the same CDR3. This CDR3 is CASSLEGLISGNTIYF. Written as DNA, the CDR3 is TGCGCCAGCAGCTTGGAGGGACTGATCTCTGGAAACACCATATATTTT. The genes are TRBV5-1 and TRBJ1-3, with D maybe TRBD1 (5 bases). V lost 0 bases and J 0 bases, leaving 10 bases between the germline ends. This CDR3 is 16 amino acids long. The germline gives CDR1 SGHRS, CDR2 YFSETQ.